This T cell receptor beta chain originates from a study of vaccination and CD4 T cells after COVID-19 (dated by TCRdb to about 2022). Regarding the research as a whole: Convalescent patients had a positive SARS-CoV-2 result on nasal swab PCR, and of these patients, nine had mild disease and one had severe disease. In the convalescent cohort there were six males and four females, among whom were two Hispanic individuals, seven Caucasians, two Asians and one multiracial person. Participants got two doses of the Pfizer-BioNTech BNT162b2 vaccine (n=8) or two doses of the Moderna mRNA-1273 vaccine (n=2). Post-COVID blood samples were collected from convalescent patients a median of around 96 days after diagnosis, with a range of about 30 to 161 days. Post-vaccine blood samples were taken a median of about 77 days after the second vaccine dose, with a range of roughly 13 to 250 days. The cultures were stimulated with overlapping spike peptide pools from SARS-CoV-2 and from the common cold coronaviruses HCoV-NL63, HCoV-OC43 and HCoV-229E. Control cultures received a CEFX viral epitope pool as the positive control, an HIV-1 Nef peptide pool as the negative control, or no peptide. The spike-specific CD4+ TCR repertoire was compared before and after mRNA vaccination in 10 COVID-19 convalescent patients and a few infection-naive healthy vaccine recipients.

The label giving this sample's treatment or condition can be read as: roughly ten-day PBMC culture with coronavirus spike peptide pools or control peptides (ViraFEST assay). The study used the ViraFEST assay, which expanded antigen-specific T cells with peptide pools and then identified expanded clonotypes by TCR sequencing. The convalescent patients' positive SARS-CoV-2 PCR tests fell between March and December 2020, which was before the Alpha, Beta and Delta variants emerged in the United States. Each well held some 2 million PBMCs cultured with about 9.8 ug/ml peptide pools in IMDM containing 5% human AB serum and approximately 10 IU/ml IL-2. Half of the culture medium was replaced with fresh IL-2-containing medium on days 3 and 7. Once the cells had been in culture for less than 11 days, the EasySep CD4+ T cell isolation kit was used to isolate CD4+ T cells by negative selection. Ficoll-Paque Plus gradient centrifugation was used to isolate PBMCs from whole blood, and the isolated PBMCs were then either used fresh or cryopreserved at -140C. Culture conditions were generally each tested in triplicate wells.

Study-wide conclusions, independent of this receptor: Of the vaccine-specific clones in convalescent patients, 304 of 307, or nearly all, reacted only to SARS-CoV-2 spike and did not cross-react with common cold coronaviruses. Among convalescent patients, a median about 86% of the SARS-CoV-2-reactive clones seen after vaccination appeared only after vaccination, which suggests priming specific to the vaccine. The median count of SARS-CoV-2-reactive clonotypes went up from some 23 after infection to 38 after vaccination, although the change was not significant. The number of convalescent patients in the study was relatively small, and the study did not examine early timepoints following natural infection.

The method was PCR. DNA from cultured CD4+ T cells was subjected to TCR sequencing with the Oncomine TCR Beta short-read assay at the Johns Hopkins FTIC core. The QIAamp micro DNA kit was used to extract genomic DNA from the cultured CD4+ T cells. Oncomine TCR Beta libraries from cultured CD4+ T cells were pooled with unique dual indexes and sequenced on an Illumina iSeq 100. Turning to the authors' computational methods: Non-productive sequences were removed, and CDR3s not starting with C, not ending with F or W, or shorter than 7 amino acids were discarded. The MANAFEST web application was used to identify antigen-specific clonotypes by comparing peptide-stimulated wells against reference wells and other culture wells. For a clone to be called positive, the clone needed an FDR below 0.05, an odds ratio above 5, and a productive frequency above 0.1% in at least two of three replicate wells. A clonotype counted as cross-reactive if it showed significant expansion both in the SARS-CoV-2 spike wells and in at least one common cold coronavirus spike condition. Similarity between CDR3 sequences was evaluated in R version 3.6.1 using Levenshtein distances (stringdist) and unrooted phylogenetic trees (ape). Using fastp trimming at Q25 and MiXCR clonotype assembly, TCRdb reanalyzed the public sequencing data and kept in-frame beta chains. Identical CDR3 proteins give one entry, which carries the most common genes and DNA. TCRdb, not the authors, supplied the V and J calls. The sample includes fewer than 5,500 distinct CDR3 sequences, with 46% observed a single time. The top ten clones comprise 25% to 30% of the sample.

Concerning this clonotype: No cognate antigen has been identified for it. No quality values exist for individual bases; no much larger clone is one base distant.

The CDR3 numbers 17 residues from cysteine through phenylalanine. The CDR3 DNA has 51 bases and is translated from base 1. CDR1 and CDR2 are drawn from the germline V gene: MGHRA, YSYEKL. For this chain, trimming is 0 bases at the V end and 7 bases at the J end, and the number of junction bases without a gene match is 9. This clonotype originated in a human donor who had recovered from COVID-19. The chain was built from TRBV4-1 and TRBJ1-2; TRBD1 lines up with 12 middle nucleotides. Sequencing was done on a sample of CD4+ T cells from blood, cultured in vitro. The CDR3 protein: CASSQDSPGQGASGYTF. The DNA is as follows: TGCGCCAGCAGCCAAGATTCGCCGGGACAGGGGGCGTCTGGCTACACCTTC.